This T cell receptor (beta chain) was found in a study of blood T cell repertoires in COVID-19. Study-level information: Spain, Italy and the United States supplied samples that represented acute and convalescent COVID-19. PBMCs, B-cell-depleted T cells, or T cells were the source of the cDNA or gDNA that made up the material.

Per the original data handling: Amplifying reference gene primers gave estimates of nucleated cell counts. The repertoire was sequenced with immunoSEQ multiplex PCR; TCRdb's copy has only in-frame clones and lacks some. That table furnishes V, J and clone size, whereas the DNA furnished D and trimming. The sample has about 220,000 clones; around 80% are singletons. Per germline, CDR1 KGHDR and CDR2 SFDVKD. Trimming took 1 base from V and 6 from J; bases not matched to a gene: 6. This CDR3 is 16 amino acids long. Sequenced: peripheral blood. The V call is TRBV24-1, the J call TRBJ2-1; TRBD1 aligns across 9 bases. The receptor comes from a woman aged 45-65 years with acute or convalescent COVID-19. CDR3: CATSDFRDRVSNEQFF. As DNA, the CDR3 is TGTGCCACCAGTGATTTTCGGGACAGGGTTAGCAATGAGCAGTTCTTC.